One and the same sample provided the 13 T cell receptor beta chains below, sequenced in a study of T-cell memory formation after mild COVID-19. Each CDR3 protein is one row after TCRdb ran MiXCR on the 5' RACE reads. The sample holds 250,000 to 300,000 distinct CDR3 sequences, roughly 18% seen once. The sample taken for sequencing was PBMCs or a T cell subset sorted from them (not recorded which). These TCRs come from a man younger than 30 who had mild COVID-19 (a few samples of this study predate the infection). Cell type and time point are not known.

This clonotype occurred a few times. The chain links TRBV5-1 to TRBJ2-5; tentatively, D is TRBD2 (6 bases). CDR1 is SGHRS and CDR2 is YFSETQ in the germline V gene. This CDR3 region has 12 residues. Trimming stripped 6 bases from V and 5 bases from J, with 11 bases between. For the CDR3, the DNA is TGCGCCAGCACGGGACTTGCGGAGACCCAGTACTTC. It translates to CASTGLAETQYF.

The V gene is TRBV6-5, the J gene TRBJ1-2; no clear D. Germline-derived CDR1 and CDR2 are MNHEY and SVGAGI. The germline V and J ends were trimmed by 5 bases and 4 bases, with 14 bases remaining between them. This CDR3 has 14 residues. CDR3 loop: CASSTRRETYGYTF. CDR3 DNA sequence: TGTGCCAGCAGTACGCGTCGGGAAACCTATGGCTACACCTTC.

The chain joins TRBV9 to TRBJ1-4; a weak D match, TRBD1 (5 bases). The V gene lost 0 bases and the J gene lost 7 bases, with 13 bases spanning the gap. The CDR3 has 15 residues. The germline CDR1 and CDR2 sequences are SGDLS and YYNGEE. The CDR3 sequence: CASSVAWGVGEKLFF. CDR3 DNA sequence: TGTGCCAGCAGCGTAGCTTGGGGGGTCGGTGAAAAACTGTTTTTT. The entire variable domain, with the rest obtained from reference TRBV9 and TRBJ1-4, is as follows: DSGVTQTPKHLITATGQRVTLRCSPRSGDLSVYWYQQSLDQGLQFLIQYYNGEERAKGNILERFSAQQFPDLHSELNLSSLELGDSALYFCASSVAWGVGEKLFFGSGTQLSVL.

This clonotype appeared a few times. The V gene is TRBV4-3, the J gene TRBJ2-7; tentatively, D is TRBD2 (5 bases). Germline assignment: CDR1 LGHNA and CDR2 YSLEER. CDR3 length: 15 amino acids. The ends were cut back, 0 bases at V and 2 bases at J, with 11 bases in the middle. As DNA, the CDR3 is TGCGCCAGCAGCCAAGATTGGCTAGCCGCCTACGAGCAGTACTTC. This translates into CASSQDWLAAYEQYF.

The V gene is TRBV6-6, the J gene TRBJ1-1, with D uncertain. Germline-derived CDR1 and CDR2 are MNHNY and SVGAGI (reference sequence). Deletions cut 6 bases from V and 2 bases from J, with 10 bases between. The CDR3 is made up of 13 amino acids. This CDR3 is CASSRDVNTEAFF. CDR3 DNA: TGTGCCAGCAGCCGCGACGTAAACACTGAAGCTTTCTTT.

This clonotype showed up just a few times. V gene TRBV7-2 combines with J gene TRBJ2-5; D gene ambiguous. The V end lost 2 bases, the J end lost 4 bases, and 11 bases lay between the germline ends. The CDR3 extends over 14 amino acids. From germline, CDR1 is SGHTA and CDR2 FQGNSA. The CDR3 DNA is TGTGCCAGCAGCTTACAGAGTGGCCTAGAGACCCAGTACTTC. It codes for CASSLQSGLETQYF.

The chain is built from TRBV6-5 and TRBJ1-2; D gene ambiguous. Germline assignment: CDR1 MNHEY and CDR2 SVGAGI. The CDR3 sequence is 13 residues long. Trimming took 6 bases from V and 8 from J, leaving 16 bases between them. CDR3 DNA: TGTGCCAGCAGCCCCGGACCGTATGGAGGCTACACCTTC. Protein product: CASSPGPYGGYTF.

This clonotype was detected ten times or more. The chain is built from TRBV11-2 and TRBJ2-2; tentative D call: TRBD1 (6 bases). CDR1 is SGHAT, CDR2 FQNNGV, per germline. V lost 5 bases and J lost 5, with 12 bases in between. The CDR3 runs 14 residues. In nucleotides, the CDR3 is TGTGCCAGCAGCCCCTCACAGGGAACCGGGGAGCTGTTTTTT. The encoded protein is CASSPSQGTGELFF.

This clonotype was seen a few times. CDR3 region: CASTSSRGTYEQYF. CDR3 bases: TGTGCCAGCACTTCATCCCGGGGGACCTACGAGCAGTACTTC. The chain links TRBV6-5 to TRBJ2-7; D is perhaps TRBD2 (6 bases). The V gene lost 7 bases and the J gene lost 2 bases, with 15 bases spanning the gap. Germline values: CDR1 MNHEY, CDR2 SVGAGI. The CDR3 sequence is 14 residues long.

This chain joins TRBV9 and TRBJ2-7, with D tentatively TRBD1 or TRBD2 (5 bases each). Trimming left V 0 bases short and J 2 bases short, with 9 bases between. The CDR3 contains 14 residues. Germline V gives CDR1 SGDLS, CDR2 YYNGEE. CDR3 bases: TGTGCCAGCAGCGTAGACCAGGGAGCCTACGAGCAGTACTTC. Translating it yields CASSVDQGAYEQYF. Complete variable domain (other parts from reference TRBV9 and TRBJ2-7): DSGVTQTPKHLITATGQRVTLRCSPRSGDLSVYWYQQSLDQGLQFLIQYYNGEERAKGNILERFSAQQFPDLHSELNLSSLELGDSALYFCASSVDQGAYEQYFGPGTRLTVT.

V usage is TRBV6-2 or TRBV6-3 and J usage is TRBJ1-5; 7 bases line up with TRBD1. The germline gives CDR1 MNHEY, CDR2 SVGEGT. V shed 8 bases, J shed 0 bases, and the junction held 4 bases outside the gene matches. CDR3 size: 14 residues. The CDR3 nucleotides are TGTGCCAGCCAGAGGGACAGTAGCAATCAGCCCCAGCATTTT. Amino acid sequence: CASQRDSSNQPQHF.

This sequence joins TRBV19 and TRBJ2-3; 10 bases fit TRBD2. Germline CDR1 reads LNHDA; CDR2 reads SQIVND (reference sequence). The CDR3 is made up of 15 amino acids. Trimming at V came to 5 bases and at J to 8 bases, leaving 10 bases not matched to a gene. CDR3 amino acids: CASSPRASGGLTQYF. The CDR3 DNA reads TGTGCCAGTAGTCCGAGAGCTAGCGGGGGACTTACGCAGTATTTT.

This clonotype was counted ten times or more. The rearrangement links TRBV5-1 to TRBJ2-1; 11 bases align to TRBD2. The trim removed 4 bases at V and 12 bases at J, leaving 15 bases unmatched. The CDR3 totals 16 residues. The germline gives CDR1 SGHRS, CDR2 YFSETQ. The chain's CDR3 is CASSHHSGGASLGQFF. The CDR3 coding sequence is TGCGCCAGCAGCCACCATAGCGGGGGGGCCAGTTTGGGGCAGTTCTTC.